This is a list of T cell receptor beta chains from one sample in a study of blood T cell repertoires in COVID-19. Method: immunoSEQ multiplex PCR; TCRdb's copy keeps in-frame clones and lacks some. The data hold 200,000 to 300,000 clones, with roughly 80% observed a single time. Material: peripheral blood. All receptors come from a woman aged 18 to 35 with acute or convalescent COVID-19. Both conserved end residues are part of each CDR3. The order of the fields is clone size, V gene, J gene, D gene, CDR3 length, CDR3 protein, CDR3 DNA. A D gene is named only where the DNA matches it firmly. Size tells how often a clone was seen (once, few, many) or the class of an expanded clone, and some rows leave it out.

abundance: .
v_gene: TRBV19
j_gene: TRBJ1-1
d_gene: TRBD1
len: 13
CDR3aa: CASSPGGNTEAFF
CDR3nt: TGTGCCAGTAGCCCAGGGGGGAACACTGAAGCTTTCTTT

abundance: few
v_gene: TRBV18
j_gene: TRBJ2-2
d_gene: .
len: 16
CDR3aa: CASSRQDWRNTGELFF
CDR3nt: TGTGCCAGCTCACGGCAGGACTGGAGAAACACCGGGGAGCTGTTTTTT

abundance: many
v_gene: TRBV3-1/TRBV3-2
j_gene: TRBJ2-1
d_gene: TRBD2
len: 16
CDR3aa: CASSQVGLAGYNEQFF
CDR3nt: TGTGCCAGCAGCCAAGTCGGCCTAGCGGGCTACAATGAGCAGTTCTTC

abundance: .
v_gene: TRBV7-2
j_gene: TRBJ2-7
d_gene: TRBD2
len: 16
CDR3aa: CASSSRLAGGRNEQYF
CDR3nt: TGTGCCAGCAGCTCCAGACTAGCGGGAGGGCGTAACGAGCAGTACTTC

abundance: .
v_gene: TRBV29-1
j_gene: TRBJ1-5
d_gene: TRBD1
len: 14
CDR3aa: CSVRDRGANQPQHF
CDR3nt: TGCAGCGTCAGAGACAGGGGGGCCAATCAGCCCCAGCATTTT

abundance: many
v_gene: TRBV30
j_gene: TRBJ2-3
d_gene: TRBD1
len: 14
CDR3aa: CAWGRDSSTDTQYF
CDR3nt: TGTGCCTGGGGTAGGGACAGTAGCACAGATACGCAGTATTTT

abundance: .
v_gene: TRBV6-5
j_gene: TRBJ2-1
d_gene: TRBD2
len: 16
CDR3aa: CASSFRTSGTEDEQFF
CDR3nt: TGTGCCAGCAGTTTTCGGACTAGCGGGACCGAGGATGAGCAGTTCTTC

abundance: .
v_gene: TRBV5-5
j_gene: TRBJ1-2
d_gene: TRBD1
len: 15
CDR3aa: CASSSDSGTGNGYTF
CDR3nt: TGTGCCAGCAGCTCCGACTCCGGGACAGGGAATGGCTACACCTTC

abundance: .
v_gene: TRBV6-5
j_gene: TRBJ1-5
d_gene: TRBD1
len: 15
CDR3aa: CASSSKQGADQPQHF
CDR3nt: TGTGCCAGCAGTTCCAAACAGGGGGCTGATCAGCCCCAGCATTTT

abundance: .
v_gene: TRBV19
j_gene: TRBJ2-1
d_gene: TRBD2
len: 15
CDR3aa: CASNVGLAGANEQFF
CDR3nt: TGTGCCAGTAATGTCGGACTAGCGGGAGCCAATGAGCAGTTCTTC

abundance: .
v_gene: TRBV24-1
j_gene: TRBJ2-5
d_gene: TRBD2
len: 16
CDR3aa: CATSDPTSGSWETQYF
CDR3nt: TGTGCCACCAGTGACCCGACTAGCGGGAGTTGGGAGACCCAGTACTTC

abundance: .
v_gene: TRBV6-4
j_gene: TRBJ2-1
d_gene: TRBD2
len: 16
CDR3aa: CASSVYSGSANNEQFF
CDR3nt: TGTGCCAGCAGTGTATATAGCGGGAGCGCTAACAATGAGCAGTTCTTC

abundance: .
v_gene: TRBV7-9
j_gene: TRBJ2-2
d_gene: TRBD2
len: 15
CDR3aa: CASKGLAANTGELFF
CDR3nt: TGTGCCAGCAAAGGACTAGCGGCCAACACCGGGGAGCTGTTTTTT

abundance: .
v_gene: TRBV3-1/TRBV3-2
j_gene: TRBJ1-4
d_gene: TRBD1
len: 14
CDR3aa: CASSQGGTGGGLFF
CDR3nt: TGTGCCAGCAGCCAAGGAGGGACAGGGGGTGGACTGTTTTTT

abundance: .
v_gene: TRBV6-2/TRBV6-3
j_gene: TRBJ2-2
d_gene: .
len: 16
CDR3aa: CASSPNHQIATGELFF
CDR3nt: TGTGCCAGCAGCCCTAACCACCAAATAGCGACCGGGGAGCTGTTTTTT

abundance: once
v_gene: TRBV4-2
j_gene: TRBJ2-4
d_gene: TRBD1
len: 16
CDR3aa: CASSQVDRGAKNIQYF
CDR3nt: TGTGCCAGCAGCCAAGTCGACAGGGGGGCCAAAAACATTCAGTACTTC

abundance: .
v_gene: TRBV5-6
j_gene: TRBJ2-1
d_gene: .
len: 14
CDR3aa: CASSVTEIYNEQFF
CDR3nt: TGTGCCAGCAGCGTGACAGAGATCTACAATGAGCAGTTCTTC

abundance: .
v_gene: TRBV7-9
j_gene: TRBJ2-3
d_gene: TRBD2
len: 17
CDR3aa: CASSLSSGESWVDTQYF
CDR3nt: TGTGCCAGCAGCTTAAGTAGCGGGGAGTCATGGGTCGATACGCAGTATTTT

abundance: .
v_gene: TRBV19
j_gene: TRBJ1-2
d_gene: TRBD1
len: 16
CDR3aa: CASSIRGQGVTHGYTF
CDR3nt: TGTGCCAGTAGTATACGGGGACAGGGGGTGACCCATGGCTACACCTTC

abundance: .
v_gene: TRBV6-1
j_gene: TRBJ2-3
d_gene: TRBD2
len: 17
CDR3aa: CASSEAGGGGPTDTQYF
CDR3nt: TGTGCCAGCAGTGAAGCGGGCGGGGGAGGGCCCACAGATACGCAGTATTTT

abundance: .
v_gene: TRBV19
j_gene: TRBJ1-5
d_gene: .
len: 16
CDR3aa: CASSLQKVVSNQPQHF
CDR3nt: TGTGCCAGTAGTCTCCAAAAAGTAGTGAGCAATCAGCCCCAGCATTTT

abundance: many
v_gene: TRBV15
j_gene: TRBJ1-5
d_gene: TRBD1
len: 16
CDR3aa: CATSGTGFMSNQPQHF
CDR3nt: TGTGCCACCAGCGGGACAGGGTTTATGAGCAATCAGCCCCAGCATTTT

abundance: .
v_gene: TRBV27
j_gene: TRBJ2-1
d_gene: .
len: 14
CDR3aa: CASSLSVGNNEQFF
CDR3nt: TGTGCCAGCAGTTTATCGGTGGGCAACAATGAGCAGTTCTTC

abundance: .
v_gene: TRBV6-2/TRBV6-3
j_gene: TRBJ2-7
d_gene: TRBD2
len: 15
CDR3aa: CASSTDGGASYEQYF
CDR3nt: TGTGCCAGCAGTACAGACGGGGGGGCCTCCTACGAGCAGTACTTC

abundance: few
v_gene: TRBV6-2/TRBV6-3
j_gene: TRBJ2-2
d_gene: TRBD2
len: 17
CDR3aa: CASSYVGLAVNTGELFF
CDR3nt: TGTGCCAGCAGTTACGTCGGACTAGCGGTTAACACCGGGGAGCTGTTTTTT

abundance: .
v_gene: TRBV25-1
j_gene: TRBJ1-1
d_gene: .
len: 13
CDR3aa: CASSEWPNTEAFF
CDR3nt: TGTGCCAGCAGTGAATGGCCGAACACTGAAGCTTTCTTT

abundance: .
v_gene: TRBV6-2/TRBV6-3
j_gene: TRBJ2-5
d_gene: TRBD2
len: 17
CDR3aa: CASSYSLSSGRGETQYF
CDR3nt: TGTGCCAGCAGTTACTCACTATCCAGCGGGAGAGGGGAGACCCAGTACTTC

abundance: .
v_gene: TRBV7-9
j_gene: TRBJ1-2
d_gene: TRBD1
len: 15
CDR3aa: CASSKTGGTGYGYTF
CDR3nt: TGTGCCAGCAGCAAAACAGGGGGCACAGGCTATGGCTACACCTTC

abundance: .
v_gene: TRBV2
j_gene: TRBJ2-1
d_gene: TRBD2
len: 14
CDR3aa: CASSGVAGGNEQFF
CDR3nt: TGTGCCAGCAGTGGGGTAGCGGGCGGTAATGAGCAGTTCTTC

abundance: .
v_gene: TRBV6-2/TRBV6-3
j_gene: TRBJ1-5
d_gene: .
len: 16
CDR3aa: CASSYPASQGNQPQHF
CDR3nt: TGTGCCAGCAGTTACCCCGCCTCACAGGGCAATCAGCCCCAGCATTTT

abundance: .
v_gene: TRBV6-5
j_gene: TRBJ2-7
d_gene: TRBD1
len: 14
CDR3aa: CATRWTGLRYEQYF
CDR3nt: TGTGCCACCCGCTGGACAGGTTTACGTTACGAGCAGTACTTC

abundance: once
v_gene: TRBV4-3
j_gene: TRBJ2-7
d_gene: TRBD2
len: 17
CDR3aa: CASSQDSLAGTSYEQYF
CDR3nt: TGCGCCAGCAGCCAAGATAGCCTAGCGGGGACCTCCTACGAGCAGTACTTC

abundance: few
v_gene: TRBV3-1/TRBV3-2
j_gene: TRBJ2-7
d_gene: .
len: 16
CDR3aa: CASSPPGLSYLREQYF
CDR3nt: TGTGCCAGCAGCCCACCGGGACTCTCTTATTTGAGGGAGCAGTACTTC

abundance: .
v_gene: TRBV2
j_gene: TRBJ2-7
d_gene: TRBD2
len: 16
CDR3aa: CASSERGLAGINEQYF
CDR3nt: TGTGCCAGCAGTGAGAGGGGACTAGCGGGAATCAACGAGCAGTACTTC

abundance: .
v_gene: TRBV11-2
j_gene: TRBJ2-2
d_gene: .
len: 16
CDR3aa: CASSLDLGGLAGELFF
CDR3nt: TGTGCCAGCAGCTTAGATTTGGGGGGACTTGCCGGGGAGCTGTTTTTT

abundance: .
v_gene: TRBV6-5
j_gene: TRBJ2-7
d_gene: TRBD2
len: 11
CDR3aa: CASMREGARYF
CDR3nt: TGTGCCAGCATGCGGGAGGGGGCTAGGTACTTC

abundance: .
v_gene: TRBV28
j_gene: TRBJ1-2
d_gene: .
len: 15
CDR3aa: CASSPADSLRDGYTF
CDR3nt: TGTGCCAGCAGTCCAGCGGACAGCTTAAGGGATGGCTACACCTTC

abundance: .
v_gene: TRBV11-2
j_gene: TRBJ2-1
d_gene: TRBD1
len: 16
CDR3aa: CASSLAGDRLYNEQFF
CDR3nt: TGTGCCAGCAGCTTAGCTGGGGACAGGTTATACAATGAGCAGTTCTTC

abundance: .
v_gene: TRBV14
j_gene: TRBJ2-1
d_gene: .
len: 16
CDR3aa: CASSQDQLLSLAEQFF
CDR3nt: TGTGCCAGCAGCCAAGATCAGCTTCTTAGCTTGGCAGAGCAGTTCTTC

abundance: .
v_gene: TRBV9
j_gene: TRBJ2-1
d_gene: TRBD2
len: 16
CDR3aa: CASSVVGTSGSNEQFF
CDR3nt: TGTGCCAGCAGCGTAGTAGGGACTAGCGGGTCCAATGAGCAGTTCTTC

abundance: .
v_gene: TRBV7-2
j_gene: TRBJ1-2
d_gene: TRBD1
len: 13
CDR3aa: CASSSGQGYGYTF
CDR3nt: TGTGCCAGCAGCTCGGGACAGGGTTATGGCTACACCTTC

abundance: .
v_gene: TRBV6-5
j_gene: TRBJ1-5
d_gene: .
len: 15
CDR3aa: CASRMGGASNQPQHF
CDR3nt: TGTGCCAGCCGGATGGGGGGGGCCAGCAATCAGCCCCAGCATTTT

abundance: .
v_gene: TRBV5-1
j_gene: TRBJ1-1
d_gene: TRBD1
len: 14
CDR3aa: CASSRGDRNTEAFF
CDR3nt: TGCGCCAGCAGCAGGGGGGACAGGAACACTGAAGCTTTCTTT

abundance: .
v_gene: TRBV6-6
j_gene: TRBJ2-6
d_gene: TRBD2
len: 16
CDR3aa: CASSYSGGRGANVLTF
CDR3nt: TGTGCCAGCAGTTACTCGGGCGGGAGGGGGGCCAACGTCCTGACTTTC

abundance: .
v_gene: TRBV3-1/TRBV3-2
j_gene: TRBJ1-5
d_gene: .
len: 13
CDR3aa: CASSQQSNQPQHF
CDR3nt: TGTGCCAGCAGCCAACAGTCGAATCAGCCCCAGCATTTT

abundance: .
v_gene: TRBV30
j_gene: TRBJ1-5
d_gene: TRBD1
len: 13
CDR3aa: CAWDRGLDQPQHF
CDR3nt: TGTGCCTGGGACAGGGGGCTGGATCAGCCCCAGCATTTT

abundance: .
v_gene: TRBV3-1/TRBV3-2
j_gene: TRBJ2-1
d_gene: TRBD2
len: 15
CDR3aa: CASSPGTSELNEQFF
CDR3nt: TGTGCCAGCAGCCCCGGGACTAGCGAATTGAATGAGCAGTTCTTC

abundance: .
v_gene: TRBV6-4
j_gene: TRBJ1-2
d_gene: .
len: 15
CDR3aa: CASSVEAGQGYGYTF
CDR3nt: TGTGCCAGCAGTGTCGAAGCGGGGCAGGGGTATGGCTACACCTTC

abundance: .
v_gene: TRBV3-1/TRBV3-2
j_gene: TRBJ2-1
d_gene: .
len: 16
CDR3aa: CASSPRGAGWSNEQFF
CDR3nt: TGTGCCAGCAGCCCCAGGGGGGCGGGATGGTCCAATGAGCAGTTCTTC

abundance: few
v_gene: TRBV20-1
j_gene: TRBJ1-2
d_gene: .
len: 13
CDR3aa: CSASAGAGDGYTF
CDR3nt: TGCAGTGCTAGTGCGGGCGCGGGAGATGGCTACACCTTC

abundance: .
v_gene: TRBV7-6
j_gene: TRBJ2-1
d_gene: .
len: 13
CDR3aa: CASSLDPGSGQFF
CDR3nt: TGTGCCAGCAGCTTAGATCCAGGCAGTGGGCAGTTCTTC

abundance: .
v_gene: TRBV27
j_gene: TRBJ2-7
d_gene: .
len: 16
CDR3aa: CASSVYVGGGSYEQYF
CDR3nt: TGTGCCAGCTCAGTTTACGTTGGGGGCGGCTCCTACGAGCAGTACTTC